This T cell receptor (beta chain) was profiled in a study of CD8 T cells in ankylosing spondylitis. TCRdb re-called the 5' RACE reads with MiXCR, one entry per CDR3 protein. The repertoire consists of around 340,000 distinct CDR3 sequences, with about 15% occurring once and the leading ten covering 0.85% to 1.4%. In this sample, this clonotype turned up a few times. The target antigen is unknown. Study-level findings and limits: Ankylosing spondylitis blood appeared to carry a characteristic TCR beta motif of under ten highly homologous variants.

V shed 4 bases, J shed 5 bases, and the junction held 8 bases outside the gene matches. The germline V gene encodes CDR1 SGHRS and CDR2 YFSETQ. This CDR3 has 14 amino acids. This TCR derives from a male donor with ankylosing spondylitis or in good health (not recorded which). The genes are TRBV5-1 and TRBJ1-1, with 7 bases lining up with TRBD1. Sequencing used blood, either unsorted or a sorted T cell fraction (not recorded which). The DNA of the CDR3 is TGCGCCAGCAGCGGTGACAGGGTAGGGACTGAAGCTTTCTTT. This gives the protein CASSGDRVGTEAFF.